This T cell receptor (beta chain) stems from a study of T cell repertoires in cytomegalovirus infection. Looked up from germline, CDR1 is MDHEN and CDR2 is SYDVKM. The CDR3 length is 15 residues. V lost 6 bases and J 0 bases, leaving 12 bases between the germline ends. TCRdb reprocessed the reads via MiXCR and lists one record per CDR3 protein. The sample holds roughly 640,000 distinct CDR3 sequences; 20% to 30% are singletons and the top ten take 6.5% to 10%. This clonotype was seen repeatedly, ten times or more. This clonotype was obtained from a human donor in good health (CMV status not recorded). Some clones in this sample may be carry-over from other donors' samples. Source material: CD8+ T cells from PBMCs. This rearrangement joins TRBV28 to TRBJ1-3, with D possibly being TRBD1 (5 bases). Here the CDR3 DNA reads TGTGCCAGCAGGCCGAACAGGAACTCTGGAAACACCATATATTTT. This encodes CASRPNRNSGNTIYF.